This TCR beta chain is drawn from a study of cytomegalovirus exposure and HLA in healthy donors. Study-wide findings and caveats: TCR beta chain V- and J-gene trimming was linked, in a later analysis, to a missense variant in DCLRE1C. Analyses of presence/absence relied on an assumption of roughly uniform sequencing depth across donors. It is likely that the observed cluster of highly shared sequence variants was a sequencing artifact.

PCR involved 60 Vbeta and 13 Jbeta primers. Produced via immunoSEQ multiplex PCR; TCRdb's table is partial and in-frame only. The sample lists about 150,000 clones, 55% to 70% seen once, with less than 3.5% in the top ten. In the case of this clone: Its matching antigen is unknown.

The CDR3 sequence is 12 residues long. Losses at the gene ends were 3 bases for V and 11 bases for J; bases not matched to a gene: 6. CDR1 and CDR2 (germline): SGHNT, YYREEE (reference sequence). The chain links TRBV5-4 to TRBJ1-1; TRBD1 aligns across 8 bases. Material for sequencing was PBMCs. This sequence was found in a woman aged 25 to 39 in good health and CMV-seropositive. The chain's CDR3 is CASSYGQGAAFF. In nucleotides, the CDR3 is TGTGCCAGCAGCTACGGCCAGGGGGCGGCTTTCTTT.